These 8 T cell receptor beta chains were all obtained from the same sample, sequenced in a study of cytomegalovirus exposure and HLA in healthy donors. Vbeta (60) and Jbeta (13) primers were used in the PCR. The data were produced by immunoSEQ multiplex PCR, yet TCRdb's version contains in-frame clones alone and is incomplete. Of 220,000 or so clones in the sample, more than 65% were seen once. Sequences were obtained from PBMCs. All receptors come from a woman in her twenties or thirties in good health and CMV-seronegative.

The V call is TRBV29-1, the J call TRBJ1-2, with 8 bases that match TRBD1. The ends lost 5 bases at V and 2 bases at J; junction bases unmatched: 4. The CDR3 covers 13 residues. Germline loops: CDR1 SQVTM, CDR2 ANQGSEA. The CDR3 loop is CSVRDRPNYGYTF. The CDR3 bases are TGCAGCGTTAGGGACAGGCCCAACTATGGCTACACCTTC.

This clone has only one observation. This chain uses TRBV7-8 with TRBJ2-7; TRBD2 aligns across 10 bases. With V trimmed by 5 bases and J by 3 bases, 7 bases remained unmatched. Germline V gene sequence: CDR1 SGHVS, CDR2 FQNEAQ. The CDR3 sequence is 15 residues long. This chain's CDR3 is CASSPAGGPIYEQYF. CDR3 DNA sequence: TGTGCCAGCAGCCCAGCGGGAGGGCCAATCTACGAGCAGTACTTC.

V and J are TRBV2 and TRBJ1-2; D might be TRBD1 (6 bases). This CDR3 comprises 13 residues. Trimming removed 6 bases from V and 4 bases from J, with 12 bases in between. Germline CDR1 SNHLY, CDR2 FYNNEI. DNA for the CDR3: TGTGCCAGCAGCGAAACAGGGACCTATGGCTACACCTTC. Translation: CASSETGTYGYTF.

The chain employs TRBV6-5 and TRBJ1-2; 10 nucleotides align to TRBD1. The germline CDR1 and CDR2 sequences are MNHEY and SVGAGI. CDR3 length: 14 residues. V gave up 7 bases and J gave up 5 bases; unmatched junction bases: 7. CDR3 sequence (DNA): TGTGCCAGCACAGGACAGGGGGGCGCATATGGCTACACCTTC. It yields the protein CASTGQGGAYGYTF.

The V gene is TRBV2, the J gene TRBJ2-1; 11 nucleotides line up with TRBD2. V lost 3 bases and J lost 6; bases outside the gene matches: 4. Germline CDR1 SNHLY, CDR2 FYNNEI. The CDR3 runs 15 residues. CDR3 protein: CASSDLAGGFNEQFF. CDR3 nucleotide sequence: TGTGCCAGCAGTGATTTAGCGGGGGGGTTCAATGAGCAGTTCTTC.

The rearrangement joins TRBV11-1 to TRBJ1-1, with a possible D match to TRBD1 (5 bases). CDR3 length: 12 amino acids. Germline V CDR1 and CDR2: SGHAT, FQDESV (reference sequence). Trimming removed 3 bases at V and 6 bases at J, with 8 bases between. Here the CDR3 reads CASSFPGAEAFF. The CDR3 region has the DNA TGTGCCAGCAGCTTCCCGGGGGCTGAAGCTTTCTTT.

This clone came up a few times. This chain links TRBV29-1 with TRBJ1-2; TRBD1 matches at 8 bases. With 7 bases clipped from V and 4 bases from J, the junction kept 8 bases outside the gene matches. The CDR3 contains 13 residues. Germline V gene sequence: CDR1 SQVTM, CDR2 ANQGSEA. Written as DNA, the CDR3 is TGCAGCGCCTCAGGGGGCGGTAGCTATGGCTACACCTTC. Protein: CSASGGGSYGYTF. The full variable domain, rest sourced from reference TRBV29-1 and TRBJ1-2, is SAVISQKPSRDICQRGTSLTIQCQVDSQVTMMFWYRQQPGQSLTLIATANQGSEATYESGFVIDKFPISRPNLTFSTLTVSNMSPEDSSIYLCSASGGGSYGYTFGSGTRLTVV.

This chain links TRBV18 with TRBJ1-1; D gene uncertain. Germline V gene data show CDR1 as KGHSH and CDR2 as LQKENI. The germline V and J ends were trimmed by 3 bases and 1 base, with 9 bases remaining between them. This CDR3 has 14 amino acids. CDR3 DNA: TGTGCCAGCTCACCGGCGGAAGAGAACACTGAAGCTTTCTTT. Translated, it gives CASSPAEENTEAFF.